Below are 28 T cell receptor beta chains sequenced from a single sample in a study of shared clonotypes between healthy human individuals (dated by TCRdb to 2018 to 2020). Receptor libraries were prepared by the immunoSEQ multiplex PCR assay. TCRdb retrieved this table from immuneACCESS and kept in-frame rearrangements only. Not all clones are present; in checked studies, unresolved V genes account for under half, and no reason is known for the remainder. The sample table holds about 2 million clones, of which roughly 95% were seen once. The ten top clones hold under 0.15% of the sample. The material sequenced was naive CD4+ T cells sorted from blood. The label giving this sample's cell subset or site can be read as: CD45RA+ positively selected. These receptors all come from a man between 18 and 29 years old in good health.

The gene calls are TRBV7-3 and TRBJ2-7; 9 nucleotides agree with TRBD1. The CDR3 length is 14 residues. The germline CDR1 and CDR2 sequences are SGHTA and FQGTGA. V lost 5 bases, J lost 2 bases, and 4 bases stayed unmatched. CDR3 sequence: CASSPGQGPYEQYF. The CDR3 nucleotides read TGTGCCAGCAGCCCGGGACAGGGCCCCTACGAGCAGTACTTC.

A note on this clone: This specimen includes other DNA sequences encoding the same CDR3. The chain is built from TRBV2 and TRBJ2-4, with TRBD1 matching over 9 bases. Losses at the gene ends were 6 bases for V and 0 bases for J; bases not matched to a gene: 6. Looked up from germline, CDR1 is SNHLY and CDR2 is FYNNEI. The CDR3 runs 16 residues. Here the CDR3 reads CASSVDRGLAKNIQYF. CDR3 nucleotide sequence: TGTGCCAGCAGCGTGGACAGGGGACTAGCCAAAAACATTCAGTACTTC. Looking up the rest from reference TRBV2 and TRBJ2-4 gives the full variable domain: EPEVTQTPSHQVTQMGQEVILRCVPISNHLYFYWYRQILGQKVEFLVSFYNNEISEKSEIFDDQFSVERPDGSNFTLKIRSTKLEDSAMYFCASSVDRGLAKNIQYFGAGTRLSVL.

The J gene is TRBJ1-2, the V gene TRBV10-3; the D is unclear. CDR1 and CDR2 (germline): ENHRY, SYGVKD. The V gene lost 4 bases and the J gene lost 2 bases, with 14 bases spanning the gap. This CDR3 has 15 amino acids. The CDR3 here is CAISAGQNKNYGYTF. The CDR3 bases are TGTGCCATCAGTGCCGGCCAGAACAAGAACTATGGCTACACCTTC.

The rearrangement links TRBV30 to TRBJ1-1; D unclear. Trimming left V 0 bases short and J 11 bases short, with 19 bases between. Germline V gene data show CDR1 as GTSNPN and CDR2 as SVGIG (reference sequence). There are 14 residues in the CDR3. The CDR3 nucleotides are TGTGCCTGGAGTGTATCCCCTCCTGCCCAAAAGGCTTTCTTT. Its translation: CAWSVSPPAQKAFF.

CDR3 coding DNA: TGTGCCAGTAGTGCAGGACTAGCGGGTGGTAGGGATGAGCAGTTCTTC. This sequence encodes CASSAGLAGGRDEQFF. The chain employs TRBV19 and TRBJ2-1; 11 bases are a match to TRBD2. The CDR3 runs 16 residues. Germline trimming cut 5 bases from V and 8 bases from J; bases unmatched to any gene: 11. Germline assignment: CDR1 LNHDA and CDR2 SQIVND (reference sequence).

The chain recombines TRBV2 with TRBJ1-4; D unresolved. Germline V gives CDR1 SNHLY, CDR2 FYNNEI. The V and J ends lost 5 bases and 7 bases respectively, with 2 bases between them. This CDR3 has 10 amino acids. For the CDR3, the DNA is TGTGCCAGCAGTTCTGAAAAACTGTTTTTT. Protein: CASSSEKLFF.

V is TRBV5-6 and J is TRBJ2-7; weak D call: TRBD2 (5 bases). Germline CDR1 is SGHDT and CDR2 is YYEEEE. This CDR3 is 15 amino acids long. V was pared by 1 base and J by 6 bases, with 17 bases between. The CDR3 here is CASSLQVVRTREQYF. The CDR3 DNA sequence: TGTGCCAGCAGCTTGCAGGTGGTTCGGACTCGCGAGCAGTACTTC.

This clone was observed a handful of times. This sample includes further DNA sequences coding for the same CDR3. The rearrangement joins TRBV30 to TRBJ2-1; TRBD2 is a possible D gene (6 bases). The CDR3 is 15 amino acids. CDR1 is GTSNPN and CDR2 is SVGIG in the germline V gene (reference sequence). Trimming removed 0 bases from V and 0 bases from J, with 9 bases in between. CDR3 bases: TGTGCCTGGAGTGTACGAGCGGGCTCCTACAATGAGCAGTTCTTC. It yields the protein CAWSVRAGSYNEQFF.

The chain carries TRBV10-1 and TRBJ2-2, with D maybe TRBD2 (6 bases). CDR1 and CDR2 from the germline V gene are WNHNN and SYGVQD (reference sequence). The V gene lost 3 bases and the J gene lost 7 bases, with 12 bases spanning the gap. The CDR3 is 14 residues long. The CDR3 coding sequence is TGCGCCAGCAGTGAATGGCAGGGAGGCGGGGAGCTGTTTTTT. This codes for CASSEWQGGGELFF.

This rearrangement joins TRBV10-3 to TRBJ1-1, with D uncertain. Germline V gene data show CDR1 as ENHRY and CDR2 as SYGVKD. The CDR3 is made up of 13 amino acids. The V and J ends lost 2 bases and 7 bases respectively, with 11 bases between them. The CDR3 sequence: CAISEPPYIEAFF. DNA of the CDR3: TGTGCCATCAGTGAGCCGCCTTATATTGAAGCTTTCTTT.

The chain employs TRBV28 and TRBJ1-2, with D perhaps TRBD1 (6 bases). The CDR3 totals 13 residues. Trimming removed 4 bases at V and 7 bases at J, with 13 bases between. Germline CDR1 reads MDHEN; CDR2 reads SYDVKM. The CDR3 bases are TGTGCCAGCAGTTGGGACATACGAGGTGGCTACACCTTC. This encodes CASSWDIRGGYTF.

The J gene is TRBJ2-3, the V gene TRBV9; tentatively, D is TRBD1 (6 bases). There are 14 residues in the CDR3. V lost 3 bases and J 3 bases, leaving 11 bases between the germline ends. From germline, CDR1 is SGDLS and CDR2 YYNGEE. CDR3 sequence (DNA): TGTGCCAGCAGCGCACAGGGAGCAACAGATACGCAGTATTTT. The encoded protein is CASSAQGATDTQYF.

This chain uses TRBV5-4 with TRBJ1-2, with a tentative D call TRBD1 (5 bases). Trimming took off 3 bases at V and 5 bases at J, with 8 bases between the two ends. CDR1 SGHNT and CDR2 YYREEE come from the germline V gene (reference sequence). The CDR3 has 12 amino acids. The CDR3 reads CASSSTGYGYTF. The DNA for the CDR3 is TGTGCCAGCAGCTCAACAGGATATGGCTACACCTTC.

The chain joins TRBV4-1 to TRBJ1-6, with 7 bases lining up with TRBD1. This CDR3 is built from 16 residues. From germline, CDR1 is MGHRA and CDR2 YSYEKL. The trim removed 5 bases at V and 0 bases at J, leaving 4 bases unmatched. The chain's CDR3 is CASSSRDSSYNSPLHF. The CDR3, as DNA: TGCGCCAGCAGCTCCAGGGACAGCTCCTATAATTCACCCCTCCACTTT.

The chain combines TRBV18 with TRBJ1-1; D is undetermined. The CDR3 loop spans 16 amino acids. The V gene lost 2 bases and the J gene lost 0 bases, with 13 bases spanning the gap. CDR1 KGHSH and CDR2 LQKENI come from the germline V gene. The CDR3 sequence: CASSPTATSVNTEAFF. DNA for the CDR3: TGTGCCAGCTCACCAACCGCCACAAGCGTGAACACTGAAGCTTTCTTT.

The V and J genes are TRBV19 and TRBJ1-5, with TRBD1 as a possible D gene (5 bases). This CDR3 spans 14 amino acids. The germline V gene encodes CDR1 LNHDA and CDR2 SQIVND (reference sequence). V lost 6 bases and J lost 4, with 13 bases in between. The CDR3 loop is CASSLDSQNQPQHF. CDR3 sequence (DNA): TGTGCCAGTAGCCTCGACAGTCAGAATCAGCCCCAGCATTTT.

The chain recombines TRBV5-4 with TRBJ2-7; the match to TRBD1 covers 11 bases. The CDR3 has 18 residues. The V segment lost 4 bases and the J segment 0 bases; nucleotides outside the gene matches: 12. Germline V gives CDR1 SGHNT, CDR2 YYREEE (reference sequence). The chain's CDR3 is CASSRGQGAALTSYEQYF. CDR3 nucleotides: TGTGCCAGCAGCCGAGGACAGGGGGCGGCTTTAACCTCCTACGAGCAGTACTTC.

The chain is built from TRBV7-2 and TRBJ2-4; 7 nucleotides align to TRBD2. The CDR3 contains 13 residues. V shed 4 bases and J 7 bases; nucleotides not matched to a gene: 4. Germline CDR1 is SGHTA and CDR2 is FQGNSA. CDR3: CASSSGLTNIQYF. In nucleotides, the CDR3 is TGTGCCAGCAGCTCGGGACTAACCAACATTCAGTACTTC.

This clone came up once. The chain is built from TRBV6-5 and TRBJ2-7, with D possibly matching TRBD1 (5 bases). This CDR3 comprises 15 residues. Trimming cost V 0 bases and J 3 bases, with 12 bases left between them. Germline values: CDR1 MNHEY, CDR2 SVGAGI. The CDR3 DNA follows: TGTGCCAGCAGTTACTCGAAGGGGTATAACTACGAGCAGTACTTC. The encoded protein is CASSYSKGYNYEQYF.

This clone appeared a single time. The V gene is TRBV21-1, the J gene TRBJ2-7; TRBD2 reflects the table's D call only, with no check against the DNA. TRBV21-1 is a recognized pseudogene. The CDR3 consists of 14 residues. DNA of the CDR3: TGTGCCAGCAGCAAACGAACCCTAGCCTACGAGCAGTACTTC. Translated, it gives CASSKRTLAYEQYF.

Comments on this clone: Sequence at one end of the junction differs from germline and may be a read error. V and J are TRBV28 and TRBJ1-4; 8 bases agree with TRBD1. The CDR3 length is 13 residues. Germline V CDR1 and CDR2: MDHEN, SYDVKM. The DNA of the CDR3 is TGTGCCAGCAAACCGTTAGGACAGGGAAGGGAAGTTTTT. Its protein is CASKPLGQGREVF.

The chain combines TRBV10-2 with TRBJ1-6; D is unclear. V lost 0 bases and J 10 bases, leaving 16 bases between the germline ends. Germline CDR1 is WSHSY and CDR2 is SAAADI. CDR3 size: 16 residues. CDR3 bases: TGCGCCAGCAGTGAGTCTTGGGTGTCGAGTCGATCACCCCTCCACTTT. It specifies CASSESWVSSRSPLHF.

The gene calls are TRBV29-1 and TRBJ2-3; the D gene is possibly TRBD2 (5 bases). V lost 8 bases and J lost 1, with 16 bases in between. There are 14 residues in the CDR3. Germline V gives CDR1 SQVTM, CDR2 ANQGSEA. This chain's CDR3 is CSIRTLAGTDTQYF. The CDR3 DNA is TGCAGCATACGGACGCTAGCCGGCACAGATACGCAGTATTTT.

This clone was seen only once. The chain combines TRBV2 with TRBJ2-7; 9 bases agree with TRBD2. Per the germline V gene, CDR1 is SNHLY and CDR2 is FYNNEI. The CDR3 has 15 amino acids. J gave up 2 bases and V 5 bases, and 7 bases lay outside the gene matches. The DNA of the CDR3 is TGTGCCAGCAGTAGGGCTAGCGGGACAACCTACGAGCAGTACTTC. Translation gives CASSRASGTTYEQYF. The full variable domain, rest sourced from reference TRBV2 and TRBJ2-7, is EPEVTQTPSHQVTQMGQEVILRCVPISNHLYFYWYRQILGQKVEFLVSFYNNEISEKSEIFDDQFSVERPDGSNFTLKIRSTKLEDSAMYFCASSRASGTTYEQYFGPGTRLTVT.

In its sample, this clone was seen once. This chain joins TRBV9 and TRBJ1-1; TRBD1 might be the D (6 bases). V was pared by 4 bases and J by 7 bases, with 14 bases between. The CDR3 is 13 residues long. Germline-derived CDR1 and CDR2 are SGDLS and YYNGEE. CDR3 sequence reads: CASSTGPRNEAFF. The CDR3 bases are TGTGCCAGCAGCACAGGGCCCCGCAATGAAGCTTTCTTT. The whole variable domain, filled in from reference TRBV9 and TRBJ1-1, reads DSGVTQTPKHLITATGQRVTLRCSPRSGDLSVYWYQQSLDQGLQFLIQYYNGEERAKGNILERFSAQQFPDLHSELNLSSLELGDSALYFCASSTGPRNEAFFGQGTRLTVV.

This clone has a single count. V is TRBV11-2 and J is TRBJ2-1; 10 bases are a match to TRBD2. Unmatched junction bases numbered 8, after V lost 1 base and J lost 8 bases. The germline CDR1 and CDR2 sequences are SGHAT and FQNNGV. This CDR3 has 16 amino acids. CDR3 residues: CASSLGLAGVGYEQFF. The CDR3 bases are TGTGCCAGCAGCTTAGGCCTAGCGGGAGTCGGTTATGAGCAGTTCTTC.

The rearrangement uses TRBV5-1 and TRBJ2-3; D is possibly TRBD2 (5 bases). The CDR3 contains 13 residues. Trimming pared 5 bases from V and 1 base from J, leaving 8 bases between. Germline CDR1 SGHRS, CDR2 YFSETQ. CDR3 loop: CASSSRGTDTQYF. As DNA, the CDR3 is TGCGCCAGCAGTTCGCGGGGCACAGATACGCAGTATTTT.

This chain links TRBV10-3 with TRBJ2-1; weak D call: TRBD1 (7 bases). Trimming shortened V by 6 bases and J by 9 bases, and 9 bases separated the two germline ends. This CDR3 is built from 11 residues. From germline, CDR1 is ENHRY and CDR2 SYGVKD. CDR3 DNA: TGTGCCATCAGCCAGGGGGGTGAGCAGTTCTTC. Translated, it gives CAISQGGEQFF.